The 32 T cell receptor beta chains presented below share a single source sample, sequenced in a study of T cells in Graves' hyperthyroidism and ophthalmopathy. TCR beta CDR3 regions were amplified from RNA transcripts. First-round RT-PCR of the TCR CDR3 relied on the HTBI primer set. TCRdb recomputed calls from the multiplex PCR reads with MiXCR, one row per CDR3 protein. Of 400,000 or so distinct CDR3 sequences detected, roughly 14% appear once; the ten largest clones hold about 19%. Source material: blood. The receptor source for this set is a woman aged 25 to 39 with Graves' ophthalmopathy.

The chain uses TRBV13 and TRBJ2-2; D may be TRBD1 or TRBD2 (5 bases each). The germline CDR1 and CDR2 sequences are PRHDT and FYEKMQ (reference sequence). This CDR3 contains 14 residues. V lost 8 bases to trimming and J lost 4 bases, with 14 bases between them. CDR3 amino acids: CASCLDGGTGELFF. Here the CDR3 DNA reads TGTGCCAGCTGCCTGGATGGGGGCACCGGGGAGCTGTTTTTT. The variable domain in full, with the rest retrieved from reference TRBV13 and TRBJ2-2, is AAGVIQSPRHLIKEKRETATLKCYPIPRHDTVYWYQQGPGQDPQFLISFYEKMQSDKGSIPDRFSAQQFSDYHSELNMSSLELGDSALYFCASCLDGGTGELFFGEGSRLTVL.

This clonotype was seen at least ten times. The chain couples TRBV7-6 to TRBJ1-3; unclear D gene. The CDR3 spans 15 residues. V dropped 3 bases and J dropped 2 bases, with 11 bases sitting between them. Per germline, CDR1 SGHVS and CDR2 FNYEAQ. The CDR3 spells CASSLGKSAGNTIYF. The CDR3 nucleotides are TGTGCCAGCAGCTTGGGGAAGTCGGCTGGAAACACCATATATTTT.

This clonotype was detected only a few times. The CDR3, as DNA: TGTGCCACCAGTGATTTGATACAGGGAAACATTCAGTACTTC. Amino acids: CATSDLIQGNIQYF. The chain couples TRBV24-1 to TRBJ2-4; tentative D call: TRBD1 (6 bases). In germline, CDR1 is KGHDR, CDR2 SFDVKD. The CDR3 loop spans 14 amino acids. Trimming cost V 0 bases and J 6 bases, with 8 bases left between them.

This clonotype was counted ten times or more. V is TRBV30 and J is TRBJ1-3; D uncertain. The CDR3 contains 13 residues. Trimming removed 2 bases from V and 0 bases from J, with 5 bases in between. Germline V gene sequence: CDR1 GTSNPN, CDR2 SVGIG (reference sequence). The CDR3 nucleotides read TGTGCCTGGAGTCACAACTCTGGAAACACCATATATTTT. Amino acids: CAWSHNSGNTIYF.

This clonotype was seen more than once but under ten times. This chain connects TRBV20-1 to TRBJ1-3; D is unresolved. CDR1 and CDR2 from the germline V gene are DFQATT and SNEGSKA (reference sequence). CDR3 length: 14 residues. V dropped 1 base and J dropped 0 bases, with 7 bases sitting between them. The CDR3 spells CSARAGFSGNTIYF. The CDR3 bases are TGCAGTGCTAGAGCCGGCTTCTCTGGAAACACCATATATTTT.

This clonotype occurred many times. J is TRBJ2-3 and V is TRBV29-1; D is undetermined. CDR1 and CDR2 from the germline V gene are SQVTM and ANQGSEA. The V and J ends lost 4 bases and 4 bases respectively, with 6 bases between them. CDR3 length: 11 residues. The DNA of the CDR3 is TGCAGCGTTGCGGATCCAGATACGCAGTATTTT. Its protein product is CSVADPDTQYF.

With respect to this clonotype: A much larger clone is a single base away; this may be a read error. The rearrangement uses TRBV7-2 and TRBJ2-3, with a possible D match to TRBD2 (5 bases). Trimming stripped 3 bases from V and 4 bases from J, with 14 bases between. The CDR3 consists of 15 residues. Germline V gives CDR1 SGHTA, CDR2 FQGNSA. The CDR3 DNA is TGTGCCAGCAGCTTTTACTCAGAGGGCGCAGATACGCAGTATTTT. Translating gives CASSFYSEGADTQYF.

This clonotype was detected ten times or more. As DNA, the CDR3 is TGTGCCAGCAACCCTTCCTTCACAGATACGCAGTATTTT. Protein product: CASNPSFTDTQYF. J is TRBJ2-3 and V is TRBV28; the D is unclear. This CDR3 has 13 residues. CDR1 is MDHEN, CDR2 SYDVKM, per germline. V was clipped by 7 bases and J by 2 bases, with 10 bases between them.

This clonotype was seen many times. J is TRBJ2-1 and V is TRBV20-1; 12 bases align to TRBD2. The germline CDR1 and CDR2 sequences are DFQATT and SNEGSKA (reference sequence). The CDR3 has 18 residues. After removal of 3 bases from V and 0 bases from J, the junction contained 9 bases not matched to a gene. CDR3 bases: TGCAGTGCTAGGGGGACTAGCGGGCTCCAGAGCTCCTACAATGAGCAGTTCTTC. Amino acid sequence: CSARGTSGLQSSYNEQFF.

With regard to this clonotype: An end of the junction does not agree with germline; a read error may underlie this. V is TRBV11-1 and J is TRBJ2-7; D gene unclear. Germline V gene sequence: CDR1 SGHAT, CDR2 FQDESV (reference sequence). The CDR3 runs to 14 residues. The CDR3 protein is CASSYRKASYEQYF. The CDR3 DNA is TGTGCCAGCAGCTATCGGAAGGCCTCCTACGAGCAATACTTC.

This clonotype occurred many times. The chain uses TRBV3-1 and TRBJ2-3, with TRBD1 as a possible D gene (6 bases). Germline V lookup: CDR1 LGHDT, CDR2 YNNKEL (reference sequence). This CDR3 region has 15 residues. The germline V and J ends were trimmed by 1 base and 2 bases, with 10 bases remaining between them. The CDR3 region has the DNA TGTGCCAGCAGCCAAGCCCGGACAGCCACAGATACGCAGTATTTT. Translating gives CASSQARTATDTQYF.

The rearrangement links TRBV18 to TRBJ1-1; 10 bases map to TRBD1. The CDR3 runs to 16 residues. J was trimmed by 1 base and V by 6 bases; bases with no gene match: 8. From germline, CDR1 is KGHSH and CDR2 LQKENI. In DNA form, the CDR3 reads TGTGCCAGCTCCCATGACAGGGGGCGACGGAACACTGAAGCTTTCTTT. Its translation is CASSHDRGRRNTEAFF.

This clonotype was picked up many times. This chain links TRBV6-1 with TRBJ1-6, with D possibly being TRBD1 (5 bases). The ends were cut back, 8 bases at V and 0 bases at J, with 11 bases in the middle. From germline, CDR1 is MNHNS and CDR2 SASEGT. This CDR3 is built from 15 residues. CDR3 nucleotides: TGTGCCAGCGGGGTCGACAGCTCCTATAATTCACCCCTCCACTTT. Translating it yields CASGVDSSYNSPLHF.

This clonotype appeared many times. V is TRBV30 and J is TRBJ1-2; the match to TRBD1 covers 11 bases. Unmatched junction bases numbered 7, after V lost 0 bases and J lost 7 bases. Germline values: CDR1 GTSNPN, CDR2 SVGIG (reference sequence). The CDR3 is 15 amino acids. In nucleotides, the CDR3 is TGTGCCTGGAGTGTAACCAGGACAGGGGGCGGTGGCTACACCTTC. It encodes CAWSVTRTGGGGYTF.

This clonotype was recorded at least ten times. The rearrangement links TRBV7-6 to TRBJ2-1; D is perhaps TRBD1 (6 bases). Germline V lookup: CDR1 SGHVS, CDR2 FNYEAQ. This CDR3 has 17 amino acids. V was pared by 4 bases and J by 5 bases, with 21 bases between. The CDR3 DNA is TGTGCCAGCAGCTCACTACAGGGTCAGGGGCCCAACAATGAGCAGTTCTTC. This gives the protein CASSSLQGQGPNNEQFF. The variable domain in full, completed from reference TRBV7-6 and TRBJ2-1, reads GAGVSQSPRYKVTKRGQDVALRCDPISGHVSLYWYRQALGQGPEFLTYFNYEAQQDKSGLPNDRFSAERPEGSISTLTIQRTEQRDSAMYRCASSSLQGQGPNNEQFFGPGTRLTVL.

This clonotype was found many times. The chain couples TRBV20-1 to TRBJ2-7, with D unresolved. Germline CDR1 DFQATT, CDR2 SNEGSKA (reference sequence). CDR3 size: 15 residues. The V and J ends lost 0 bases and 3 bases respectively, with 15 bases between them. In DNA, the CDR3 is TGCAGTGCTAGAGATGGGCAGAAACACGACTACGAGCAGTACTTC. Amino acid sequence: CSARDGQKHDYEQYF.

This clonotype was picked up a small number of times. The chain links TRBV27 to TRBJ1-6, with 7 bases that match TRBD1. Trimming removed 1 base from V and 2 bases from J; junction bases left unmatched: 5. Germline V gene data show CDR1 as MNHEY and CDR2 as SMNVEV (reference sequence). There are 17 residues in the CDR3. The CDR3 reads CASSLWGTVPYNSPLHF. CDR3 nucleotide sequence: TGTGCCAGCAGTTTATGGGGGACAGTCCCCTATAATTCACCCCTCCACTTT.

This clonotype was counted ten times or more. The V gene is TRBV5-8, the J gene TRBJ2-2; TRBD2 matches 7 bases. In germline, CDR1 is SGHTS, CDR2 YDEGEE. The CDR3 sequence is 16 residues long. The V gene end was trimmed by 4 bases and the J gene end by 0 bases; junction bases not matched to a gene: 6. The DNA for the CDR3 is TGTGCCAGCAGCCTAGCGGCGGGACCGAACACCGGGGAGCTGTTTTTT. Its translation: CASSLAAGPNTGELFF.

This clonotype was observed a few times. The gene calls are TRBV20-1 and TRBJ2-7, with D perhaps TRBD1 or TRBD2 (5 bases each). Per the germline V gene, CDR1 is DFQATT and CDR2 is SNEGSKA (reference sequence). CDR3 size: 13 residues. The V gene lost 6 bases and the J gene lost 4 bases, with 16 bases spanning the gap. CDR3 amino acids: CSAPGTHGYEQYF. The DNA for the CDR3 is TGCAGTGCCCCCGGGACCCACGGGTACGAGCAGTACTTC.

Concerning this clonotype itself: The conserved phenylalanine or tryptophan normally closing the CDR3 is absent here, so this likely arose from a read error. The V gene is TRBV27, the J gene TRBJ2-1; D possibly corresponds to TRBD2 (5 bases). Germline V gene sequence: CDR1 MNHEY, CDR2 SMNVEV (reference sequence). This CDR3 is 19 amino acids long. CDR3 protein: CASSFIGRAAARDYNEQFL. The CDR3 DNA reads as TGCGCCAGCAGTTTTATAGGGCGGGCGGCGGCGAGAGACTACAATGAGCAGTTCCTC.

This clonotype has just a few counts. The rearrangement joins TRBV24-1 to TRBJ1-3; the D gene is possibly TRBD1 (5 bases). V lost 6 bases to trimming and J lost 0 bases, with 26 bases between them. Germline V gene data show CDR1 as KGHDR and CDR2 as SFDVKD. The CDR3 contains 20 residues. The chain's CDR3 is CATSRQTDPTKTISGNTIYF. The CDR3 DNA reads TGTGCCACCAGTAGACAGACAGACCCCACCAAAACAATCTCTGGAAACACCATATATTTT.

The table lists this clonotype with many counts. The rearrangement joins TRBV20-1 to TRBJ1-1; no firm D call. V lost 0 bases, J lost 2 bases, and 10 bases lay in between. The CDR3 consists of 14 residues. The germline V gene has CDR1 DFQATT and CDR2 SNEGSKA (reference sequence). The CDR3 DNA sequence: TGCAGTGCTAGAGACGGGCTAATAAACACTGAAGCTTTCTTT. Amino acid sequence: CSARDGLINTEAFF.

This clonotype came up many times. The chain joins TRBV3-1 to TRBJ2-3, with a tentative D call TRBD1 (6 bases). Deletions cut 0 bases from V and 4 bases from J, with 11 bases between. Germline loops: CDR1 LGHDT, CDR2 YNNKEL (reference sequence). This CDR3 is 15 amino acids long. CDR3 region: CASSQEGHLADTQYF. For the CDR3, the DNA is TGTGCCAGCAGCCAAGAGGGACACTTGGCAGATACGCAGTATTTT.

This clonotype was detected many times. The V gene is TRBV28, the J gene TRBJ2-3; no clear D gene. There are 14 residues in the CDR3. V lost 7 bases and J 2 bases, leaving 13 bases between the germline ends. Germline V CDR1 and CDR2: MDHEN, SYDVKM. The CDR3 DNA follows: TGTGCCAGCAAACCCCCGCTCACCACAGATACGCAGTATTTT. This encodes CASKPPLTTDTQYF.

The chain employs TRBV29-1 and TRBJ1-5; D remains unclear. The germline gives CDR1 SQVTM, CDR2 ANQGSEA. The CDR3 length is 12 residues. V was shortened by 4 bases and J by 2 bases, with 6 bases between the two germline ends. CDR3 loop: CSVGEGNQPQHF. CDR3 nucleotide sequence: TGCAGCGTTGGAGAGGGCAATCAGCCCCAGCATTTT.

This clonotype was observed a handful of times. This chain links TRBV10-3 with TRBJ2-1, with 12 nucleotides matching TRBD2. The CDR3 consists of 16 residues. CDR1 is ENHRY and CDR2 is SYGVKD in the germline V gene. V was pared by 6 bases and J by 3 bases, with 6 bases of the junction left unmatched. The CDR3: CAIRRTSGDRYNEQFF. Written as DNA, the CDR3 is TGTGCCATCAGACGGACTAGCGGGGACCGCTACAATGAGCAGTTCTTC.

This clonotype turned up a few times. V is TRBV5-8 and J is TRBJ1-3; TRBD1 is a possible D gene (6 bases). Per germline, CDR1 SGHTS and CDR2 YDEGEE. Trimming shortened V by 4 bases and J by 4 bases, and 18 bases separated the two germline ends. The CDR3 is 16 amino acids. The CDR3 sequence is CASSGGTSVGGNTIYF. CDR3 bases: TGTGCCAGCAGCGGCGGGACATCGGTTGGGGGAAACACCATATATTTT.

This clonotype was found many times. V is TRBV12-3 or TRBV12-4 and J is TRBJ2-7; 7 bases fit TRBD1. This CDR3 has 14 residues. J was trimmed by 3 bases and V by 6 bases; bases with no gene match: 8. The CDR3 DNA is TGTGCCAGCAGACATGCCAGGGGGAACTACGAGCAGTACTTC. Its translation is CASRHARGNYEQYF.

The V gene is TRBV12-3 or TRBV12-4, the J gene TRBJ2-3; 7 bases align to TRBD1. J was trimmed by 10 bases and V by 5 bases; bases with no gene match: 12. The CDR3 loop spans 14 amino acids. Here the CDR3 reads CASSKGQRRDAQYF. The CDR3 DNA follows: TGTGCCAGCAGTAAGGGACAGAGACGCGATGCGCAGTATTTT.

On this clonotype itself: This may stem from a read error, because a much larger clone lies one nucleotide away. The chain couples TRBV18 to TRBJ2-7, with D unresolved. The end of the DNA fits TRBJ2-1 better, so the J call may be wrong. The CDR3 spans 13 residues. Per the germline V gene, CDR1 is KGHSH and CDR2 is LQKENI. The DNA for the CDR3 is TGTGCCAGCTCACCGCCGGACGGCTACGAGCAGTTCTTC. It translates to CASSPPDGYEQFF.

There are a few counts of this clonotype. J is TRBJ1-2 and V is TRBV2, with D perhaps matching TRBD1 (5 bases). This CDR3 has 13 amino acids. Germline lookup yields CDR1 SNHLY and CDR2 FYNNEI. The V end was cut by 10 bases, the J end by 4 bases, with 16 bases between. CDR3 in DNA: TGTGCCATCCGGGCGGGGGTCGGCTATGGCTACACCTTC. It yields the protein CAIRAGVGYGYTF.

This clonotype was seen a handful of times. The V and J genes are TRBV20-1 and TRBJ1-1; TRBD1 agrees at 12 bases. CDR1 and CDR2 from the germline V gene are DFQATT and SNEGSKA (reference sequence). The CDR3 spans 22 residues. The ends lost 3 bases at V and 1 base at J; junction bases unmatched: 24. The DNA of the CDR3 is TGCAGTGCTAGGCTCCCACCGGGACAGGGGGCGCCTGGGGATTTTTGGAACACTGAAGCTTTCTTT. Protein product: CSARLPPGQGAPGDFWNTEAFF.